The rows below give T cell receptor beta chains drawn from one sample of a study of T cell changes during pregnancy in multiple sclerosis. Assay: immunoSEQ multiplex PCR; the TCRdb copy retains only in-frame clones and omits some. The table lists approximately 98,000 clones, approximately 90% of them singletons. Sequencing was performed on peripheral blood, taken after pregnancy. These receptors originate from a female donor in good health, enrolled as a control in a pregnancy study. CDR3s include the opening cysteine and the closing phenylalanine or tryptophan. D genes are given only for firm matches. Only part of the rows carry a size: once, few, many, or a class if the clone is expanded.

cdr3_aa,cdr3_nt,d_call,v_call,cdr3_length,clone_size,j_call
CASSPSPVLTYEQYF,TGTGCCAGCAGTCCGTCCCCGGTCCTAACCTACGAGCAGTACTTC,-,TRBV5-6,15,once,TRBJ2-7
CASSGGQPQETQYF,TGCGCCAGCAGTGGTGGACAGCCGCAAGAGACCCAGTACTTC,-,TRBV5-1,14,-,TRBJ2-5
CASTRSLTDTQYF,TGTGCCAGCACCCGGAGCCTCACAGATACGCAGTATTTT,-,TRBV2,13,-,TRBJ2-3
CASSMRRTGELFF,TGTGCCAGTAGTATGAGGCGAACCGGGGAGCTGTTTTTT,-,TRBV19,13,-,TRBJ2-2
CAWSVGTGEQPQHF,TGTGCCTGGAGTGTAGGGACAGGGGAACAGCCCCAGCATTTT,TRBD1,TRBV30,14,once,TRBJ1-5
CSPEQGGYRVKLFF,TGCAGTCCCGAACAGGGAGGGTATCGGGTAAAACTGTTTTTT,-,TRBV29-1,14,-,TRBJ1-4
CASSPLGRSSYNEQFF,TGTGCCAGCAGCCCCCTCGGGAGAAGCTCCTACAATGAGCAGTTCTTC,-,TRBV6-4,16,once,TRBJ2-1
CASSQAGGIYEEQYF,TGTGCCAGTAGTCAAGCGGGGGGAATCTACGAGGAGCAGTACTTC,TRBD2,TRBV19,15,once,TRBJ2-7
CASRQGFQAEQFF,TGTGCCAGCAGACAGGGTTTTCAGGCTGAGCAGTTCTTC,TRBD1,TRBV10-3,13,-,TRBJ2-1
CASSLTEHEQFF,TGCGCCAGCAGCTTGACGGAGCACGAGCAGTTCTTC,-,TRBV5-1,12,-,TRBJ2-1
CASSPDRGNEQFF,TGTGCTAGCAGCCCCGACAGGGGAAATGAGCAGTTCTTC,TRBD1,TRBV7-7,13,-,TRBJ2-1
CAISESRGIGNTEAFF,TGTGCCATCAGTGAGTCCAGGGGAATTGGGAACACTGAAGCTTTCTTT,-,TRBV10-3,16,-,TRBJ1-1
CASSRDGRADTQYF,TGCGCCAGCAGCCGCGACGGGAGAGCAGATACGCAGTATTTT,-,TRBV5-1,14,-,TRBJ2-3
CAISESIVGGYSNQPQHF,TGTGCCATCAGTGAGTCGATTGTAGGAGGGTATAGCAATCAGCCCCAGCATTTT,-,TRBV10-3,18,-,TRBJ1-5
CASSYNVHTEAFF,TGTGCCAGCAGTTATAATGTCCACACTGAAGCTTTCTTT,-,TRBV6-5,13,-,TRBJ1-1
CASSVQSGTAEAFF,TGCGCCAGCAGCGTACAATCCGGGACAGCTGAAGCTTTCTTT,TRBD1,TRBV5-1,14,-,TRBJ1-1
CASSPPDADEQFF,TGTGCCAGCAGCCCTCCCGATGCGGATGAGCAGTTCTTC,-,TRBV7-6,13,-,TRBJ2-1
CASSEGVRTEAFF,TGTGCCAGCAGCGAGGGGGTCCGGACTGAAGCTTTCTTT,-,TRBV7-9,13,-,TRBJ1-1
CASSGGVYEQYF,TGTGCCAGCAGTGGCGGAGTCTACGAGCAGTACTTC,-,TRBV2,12,once,TRBJ2-7
CASSMLAGGFTDTQYF,TGTGCCAGTAGTATGCTAGCGGGAGGATTCACAGATACGCAGTATTTT,TRBD2,TRBV19,16,once,TRBJ2-3
CASSYSTGDPYGYTF,TGTGCCAGCAGTTACTCGACAGGAGACCCCTATGGCTACACCTTC,-,TRBV6-7,15,-,TRBJ1-2
CSGKGFGEQFF,TGCAGCGGGAAGGGGTTTGGTGAGCAGTTCTTC,-,TRBV29-1,11,-,TRBJ2-1
CASSILAGRPGDTQYF,TGTGCCAGTAGTATCTTAGCGGGACGACCGGGAGATACGCAGTATTTT,TRBD2,TRBV19,16,-,TRBJ2-3
CSGRAGGVETQYF,TGCAGTGGGCGGGCGGGAGGGGTAGAGACCCAGTACTTC,TRBD2,TRBV29-1,13,-,TRBJ2-5
CASSSETGSSGNTIYF,TGTGCCAGCAGTTCCGAAACAGGGAGCTCTGGAAACACCATATATTTT,-,TRBV6-5,16,-,TRBJ1-3
CASSIAGSSYNEQFF,TGTGCCAGCAGCATAGCGGGTAGCTCCTACAATGAGCAGTTCTTC,TRBD2,TRBV5-6,15,-,TRBJ2-1
CASSVQGTTDTQYF,TGTGCCAGCAGTGTACAGGGGACGACAGATACGCAGTATTTT,TRBD1,TRBV2,14,-,TRBJ2-3
CASSFVDRTNTGELFF,TGTGCCAGCAGTTTCGTGGACAGGACGAACACCGGGGAGCTGTTTTTT,TRBD1,TRBV28,16,once,TRBJ2-2
CASSRGQGSEQYF,TGTGCCAGTAGTAGGGGACAGGGTAGCGAGCAGTACTTC,TRBD1,TRBV19,13,-,TRBJ2-7
CASSQRTALATNEKLFF,TGCGCCAGCAGCCAGAGGACAGCACTTGCAACTAATGAAAAACTGTTTTTT,-,TRBV4-1,17,-,TRBJ1-4
CASSEGAGQRDSYEQYF,TGTGCCAGCAGTGAGGGGGCGGGCCAGCGCGACTCCTACGAGCAGTACTTC,TRBD1,TRBV28,17,-,TRBJ2-7
CASVEGRGGYTF,TGTGCCAGCGTAGAGGGGCGGGGTGGCTACACCTTC,-,TRBV13,12,-,TRBJ1-2
CASSETGGSAFF,TGTGCCAGCAGTGAAACAGGGGGGTCGGCTTTCTTT,TRBD1,TRBV6-1,12,once,TRBJ1-1
CASSWGLADEQYF,TGTGCCAGCAGCTGGGGACTAGCGGATGAGCAGTACTTC,TRBD2,TRBV5-6,13,-,TRBJ2-7
CASSQDWAATFIYGYTF,TGTGCCAGCAGCCAAGATTGGGCAGCCACTTTTATCTATGGCTACACCTTC,-,TRBV14,17,-,TRBJ1-2
CASGLAGTRTLYGYTF,TGTGCTAGTGGTTTGGCCGGGACACGGACTCTATATGGCTACACCTTC,-,TRBV12-5,16,-,TRBJ1-2
CASSSRSDSPLHF,TGTGCCAGTAGTTCTAGGTCGGATTCACCCCTCCACTTT,-,TRBV19,13,-,TRBJ1-6
CASSSGLAGYEQYF,TGTGCCAGCAGCTCGGGACTAGCGGGCTACGAGCAGTACTTC,TRBD2,TRBV5-4,14,-,TRBJ2-7
CASSQGIDTGELFF,TGTGCCAGCTCACAGGGGATAGACACCGGGGAGCTGTTTTTT,-,TRBV18,14,once,TRBJ2-2
CASSVAVRNTEAFF,TGTGCCAGCAGTGTGGCAGTTCGGAACACTGAAGCTTTCTTT,-,TRBV6-1,14,-,TRBJ1-1
CASSPGTRDYEQYF,TGTGCCAGCAGCCCAGGGACTAGAGACTACGAGCAGTACTTC,TRBD2,TRBV13,14,-,TRBJ2-7
CASSSETDDSPLHF,TGTGCCAGCAGCTCCGAGACAGACGATTCACCCCTCCACTTT,-,TRBV5-6,14,few,TRBJ1-6
CASSSRDGVGETQYF,TGTGCCAGCAGCTCCCGGGATGGGGTCGGAGAGACCCAGTACTTC,-,TRBV13,15,-,TRBJ2-5
CASSRTGKGAYEQYF,TGTGCCAGCAGCCGGACAGGGAAGGGAGCCTACGAGCAGTACTTC,TRBD1,TRBV7-2,15,-,TRBJ2-7
CASSADRADYEQYF,TGCGCCAGCAGCGCCGACAGGGCCGACTACGAGCAGTACTTC,TRBD1,TRBV5-1,14,-,TRBJ2-7
CASSDGMTEAFF,TGTGCCAGCAGCGACGGGATGACTGAAGCTTTCTTT,-,TRBV9,12,-,TRBJ1-1
CASSPTSDSYEQYF,TGTGCCAGCAGCCCGACTAGCGACTCCTACGAGCAGTACTTC,TRBD2,TRBV4-2,14,-,TRBJ2-7
CASSSRQGGYGQFF,TGTGCCAGCAGCTCCCGACAGGGGGGGTATGGGCAGTTCTTC,TRBD1,TRBV7-9,14,-,TRBJ2-1
CASSQVGRGRSGNTIYF,TGCGCCAGCAGCCAAGTCGGTAGGGGGCGCTCGGGAAACACCATATATTTT,TRBD1,TRBV4-1,17,-,TRBJ1-3
CASVWTSGRFHEQFF,TGTGCCAGCGTCTGGACTAGCGGGAGGTTCCATGAGCAGTTCTTC,TRBD2,TRBV2,15,-,TRBJ2-1
CASSLGGTSYEQYF,TGTGCCAGCAGCTTGGGCGGGACCTCCTACGAGCAGTACTTC,-,TRBV7-6,14,-,TRBJ2-7
CASSLRSGPYNEQFF,TGTGCCAGCAGCTTAAGGAGCGGACCTTACAATGAGCAGTTCTTC,-,TRBV7-4,15,-,TRBJ2-1
CASSQPGSGSNEQFF,TGCGCCAGCAGCCAGCCAGGTTCAGGGTCCAATGAGCAGTTCTTC,-,TRBV5-1,15,-,TRBJ2-1
CASSITRRGATYEQYF,TGTGCCAGCAGTATAACACGCAGGGGGGCGACCTACGAGCAGTACTTC,-,TRBV27,16,-,TRBJ2-7